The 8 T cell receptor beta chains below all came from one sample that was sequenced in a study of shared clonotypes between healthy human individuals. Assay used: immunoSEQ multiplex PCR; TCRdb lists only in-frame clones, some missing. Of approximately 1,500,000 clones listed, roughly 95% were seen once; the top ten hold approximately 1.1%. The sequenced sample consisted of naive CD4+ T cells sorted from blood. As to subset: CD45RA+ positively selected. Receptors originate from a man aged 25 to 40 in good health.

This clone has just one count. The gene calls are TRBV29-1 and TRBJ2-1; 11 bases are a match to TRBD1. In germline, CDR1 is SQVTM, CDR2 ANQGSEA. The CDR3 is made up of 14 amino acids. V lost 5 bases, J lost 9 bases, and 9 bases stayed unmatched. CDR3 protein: CSVTGQGALGEQFF. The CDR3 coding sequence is TGCAGCGTTACCGGACAGGGGGCGTTGGGTGAGCAGTTCTTC.

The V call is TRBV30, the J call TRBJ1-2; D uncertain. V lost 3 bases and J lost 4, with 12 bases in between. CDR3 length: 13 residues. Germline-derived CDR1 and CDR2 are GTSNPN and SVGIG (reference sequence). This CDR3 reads CAWRGHAFYGYTF. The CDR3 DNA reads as TGTGCCTGGAGAGGGCATGCTTTCTATGGCTACACCTTC.

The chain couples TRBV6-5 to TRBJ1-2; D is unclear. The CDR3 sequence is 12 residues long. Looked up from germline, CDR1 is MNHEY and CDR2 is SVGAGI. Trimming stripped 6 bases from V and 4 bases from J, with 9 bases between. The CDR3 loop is CASRAGSYGYTF. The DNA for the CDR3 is TGTGCCAGCAGGGCGGGGTCCTATGGCTACACCTTC.

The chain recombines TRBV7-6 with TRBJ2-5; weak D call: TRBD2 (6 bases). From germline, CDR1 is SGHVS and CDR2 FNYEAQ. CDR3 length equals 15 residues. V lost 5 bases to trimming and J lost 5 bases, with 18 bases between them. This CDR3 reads CASSTSGTLAETQYF. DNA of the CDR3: TGTGCCAGCAGCACATCCGGGACCCTAGCGGAGACCCAGTACTTC.

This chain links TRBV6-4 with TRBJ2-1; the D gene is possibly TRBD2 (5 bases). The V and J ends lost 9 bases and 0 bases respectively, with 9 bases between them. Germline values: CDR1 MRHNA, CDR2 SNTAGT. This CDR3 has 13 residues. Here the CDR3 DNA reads TGTGCCAGTTCGAGGGCCTCCTACAATGAGCAGTTCTTC. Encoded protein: CASSRASYNEQFF.

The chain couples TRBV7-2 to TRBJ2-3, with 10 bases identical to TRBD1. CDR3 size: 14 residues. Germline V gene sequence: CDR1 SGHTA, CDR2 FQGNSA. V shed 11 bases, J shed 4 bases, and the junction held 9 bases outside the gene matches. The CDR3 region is CALGTGVLADTQYF. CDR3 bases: TGTGCCCTCGGGACAGGGGTGTTGGCAGATACGCAGTATTTT.

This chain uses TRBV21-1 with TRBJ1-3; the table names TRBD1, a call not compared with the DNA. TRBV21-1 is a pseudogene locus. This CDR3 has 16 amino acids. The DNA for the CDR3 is TGTGCCAGCAGCACAGGAGGGCAGGGGGCTGGAAACACCATATATTTT. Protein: CASSTGGQGAGNTIYF.

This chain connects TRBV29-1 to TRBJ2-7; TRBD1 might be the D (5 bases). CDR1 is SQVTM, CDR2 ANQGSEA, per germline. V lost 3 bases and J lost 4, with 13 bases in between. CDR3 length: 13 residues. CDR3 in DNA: TGCAGCGTTGATAAGGGGAAGGGATACGAGCAGTACTTC. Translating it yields CSVDKGKGYEQYF.